Presented here are 29 T cell receptor beta chains from one specimen sequenced in a study of memory CD8 T cells in hepatitis C reinfection. Sequencing was performed with immunoSEQ multiplex PCR; in TCRdb, only in-frame clones are kept and a portion is missing. Here the sample spans more than 35,000 clones, roughly 90% being singletons. Time point specified: peak reinfection, 3 to 8 weeks after reinfection detection. TCR sequencing was done directly ex vivo on sorted cells, without expansion in vitro. The sample consisted of naive CD8+ T cells sorted from blood. The receptors here all came from a man aged 18 to 29 with hepatitis C virus infection.

The chain has TRBV9 and TRBJ2-1; 8 nucleotides line up with TRBD2. Germline CDR1 and CDR2: SGDLS and YYNGEE. The junction had 5 bases not matched to a gene; V was cut back by 0 bases and J by 3 bases. The CDR3 is made up of 16 amino acids. In DNA, the CDR3 is TGTGCCAGCAGCGTAGGATTAAGCGGGAGCTACAATGAGCAGTTCTTC. It codes for CASSVGLSGSYNEQFF.

The chain joins TRBV19 to TRBJ2-2; 10 bases match TRBD2. Germline V gene lookup returns CDR1 LNHDA and CDR2 SQIVND (reference sequence). Germline trimming cut 4 bases from V and 5 bases from J; bases unmatched to any gene: 7. This CDR3 comprises 16 residues. The DNA for the CDR3 is TGTGCCAGTAGTACCCCAGCGGGAGGGCTAACCGGGGAGCTGTTTTTT. Encoded protein: CASSTPAGGLTGELFF.

The rearrangement joins TRBV7-9 to TRBJ2-7; a weak D match, TRBD2 (5 bases). The V gene's germline CDR1 is SEHNR and CDR2 FQNEAQ (reference sequence). The CDR3 contains 15 residues. Trimming pared 4 bases from V and 0 bases from J, leaving 13 bases between. The CDR3 spells CASSSSQDFSYEQYF. In DNA form, the CDR3 reads TGTGCCAGCAGCTCCAGTCAGGACTTCTCCTACGAGCAGTACTTC.

The chain employs TRBV27 and TRBJ2-3; no firm D call. The V end was cut by 2 bases, the J end by 0 bases, with 9 bases between. CDR1 MNHEY and CDR2 SMNVEV come from the germline V gene (reference sequence). The CDR3 has 15 amino acids. As DNA, the CDR3 is TGTGCCAGCAGTTTAGCCGGGTCTAGCACAGATACGCAGTATTTT. This codes for CASSLAGSSTDTQYF.

This chain joins TRBV27 and TRBJ2-7; 7 bases fit TRBD1. V was clipped by 5 bases and J by 6 bases; unmatched bases: 7. Germline CDR1 is MNHEY and CDR2 is SMNVEV (reference sequence). The CDR3 is made up of 13 amino acids. CDR3 sequence: CASSLTGVGEQYV. In nucleotides, the CDR3 is TGTGCCAGCAGTCTTACAGGGGTGGGCGAGCAGTACGTC.

This clone was observed a few times. V usage is TRBV4-1 and J usage is TRBJ2-7, with a weak D call TRBD2 (6 bases). This CDR3 is 15 amino acids long. Per the germline V gene, CDR1 is MGHRA and CDR2 is YSYEKL. Between the trimmed V and J ends, which lost 4 bases and 0 bases, there was a span of 13 bases. CDR3 sequence reads: CASSPHGRSSYEQYF. For the CDR3, the DNA is TGCGCCAGCAGCCCCCATGGGAGGAGCTCCTACGAGCAGTACTTC.

The chain's CDR3 is CAISEPRSDTQYF. CDR3 bases: TGTGCCATCAGTGAGCCCAGGTCAGATACGCAGTATTTT. The chain is built from TRBV10-3 and TRBJ2-3; no clear D gene. Germline V gene data show CDR1 as ENHRY and CDR2 as SYGVKD. The CDR3 runs 13 residues. V dropped 2 bases and J dropped 4 bases, with 7 bases sitting between them.

The chain carries TRBV7-2 and TRBJ1-2; 9 bases fit TRBD1. This CDR3 is built from 13 residues. The ends lost 2 bases at V and 8 bases at J; junction bases unmatched: 3. CDR1 SGHTA and CDR2 FQGNSA come from the germline V gene. In DNA, the CDR3 is TGTGCCAGCAGCTTAACAGGGACAGGGGGCTACACCTTC. This translates into CASSLTGTGGYTF.

The chain carries TRBV7-9 and TRBJ2-2, with D possibly matching TRBD2 (6 bases). V lost 5 bases, J lost 3 bases, and 19 bases lay in between. The germline V gene encodes CDR1 SEHNR and CDR2 FQNEAQ (reference sequence). This CDR3 has 17 amino acids. CDR3 nucleotides: TGTGCCAGCAGCGCGCCGATGGTAGGAGGGGACACCGGGGAGCTGTTTTTT. As protein: CASSAPMVGGDTGELFF.

This chain uses TRBV11-2 with TRBJ2-3, with 12 bases fitting TRBD2. From germline, CDR1 is SGHAT and CDR2 FQNNGV. This CDR3 has 14 amino acids. With 5 bases clipped from V and 13 bases from J, the junction kept 10 bases outside the gene matches. CDR3 in DNA: TGTGCCAGCAGCCTCGGGCTAGCGGGAGGGCAAAAGTATTTT. This gives the protein CASSLGLAGGQKYF.

Only a few counts were recorded for this clone. The genes are TRBV4-1 and TRBJ2-6, with D unresolved. CDR3 size: 14 residues. The V gene lost 0 bases and the J gene lost 4 bases, with 4 bases spanning the gap. Germline-derived CDR1 and CDR2 are MGHRA and YSYEKL. The CDR3 DNA reads TGCGCCAGCAGCCAAGACCAGGGGGCCAACGTCCTGACTTTC. This encodes CASSQDQGANVLTF.

This chain links TRBV27 with TRBJ2-7, with D possibly TRBD1 on 6 matching bases. This CDR3 is built from 14 residues. CDR1 MNHEY and CDR2 SMNVEV come from the germline V gene (reference sequence). V lost 7 bases and J lost 2, with 15 bases in between. The CDR3 protein is CASKKAGVPYEQYF. CDR3 coding DNA: TGTGCCAGCAAAAAAGCAGGGGTCCCCTACGAGCAGTACTTC.

The chain is built from TRBV29-1 and TRBJ2-3; D might be TRBD1 (6 bases). Deletions cut 6 bases from V and 4 bases from J, with 20 bases between. Germline V gives CDR1 SQVTM, CDR2 ANQGSEA. The CDR3 consists of 15 residues. In nucleotides, the CDR3 is TGCAGCGTCGATTATGGACAGCTTGGAGCAGATACGCAGTATTTT. It codes for CSVDYGQLGADTQYF.

This sequence joins TRBV9 and TRBJ1-1, with D possibly TRBD1 on 5 matching bases. CDR1 and CDR2 (germline): SGDLS, YYNGEE. The CDR3 contains 14 residues. Trimming took off 0 bases at V and 4 bases at J, with 10 bases between the two ends. The CDR3 DNA reads TGTGCCAGCAGCGTAGAGGGGTCTAGCACTGAAGCTTTCTTT. Translation: CASSVEGSSTEAFF.

The DNA for the CDR3 is TGTGCCAGCAGCTTAGGGGCAGGGGACTATGGCTACACCTTC. Its protein is CASSLGAGDYGYTF. The chain couples TRBV7-2 to TRBJ1-2; maybe TRBD1 (6 bases). Germline V gives CDR1 SGHTA, CDR2 FQGNSA. The CDR3 totals 14 residues. V dropped 1 base and J dropped 3 bases, with 9 bases sitting between them.

V and J are TRBV4-2 and TRBJ2-6; 14 nucleotides agree with TRBD2. The CDR3 totals 20 residues. Germline V gene lookup returns CDR1 LGHNA and CDR2 YNFKEQ. V gave up 3 bases and J gave up 0 bases; unmatched junction bases: 7. The chain's CDR3 is CASSQTPGLAGDSGANVLTF. CDR3 nucleotide sequence: TGTGCCAGCAGCCAGACCCCGGGACTAGCGGGAGACTCTGGGGCCAACGTCCTGACTTTC.

The rearrangement links TRBV7-9 to TRBJ2-7, with TRBD2 matching 7 bases. Germline V gene sequence: CDR1 SEHNR, CDR2 FQNEAQ (reference sequence). The trim removed 5 bases at V and 3 bases at J, leaving 10 bases unmatched. The CDR3 runs to 15 residues. CDR3 protein: CASSGPGGGYYEQYF. The CDR3 region has the DNA TGTGCCAGCAGCGGACCGGGAGGAGGCTACTACGAGCAGTACTTC. Drawing the rest from reference TRBV7-9 and TRBJ2-7, the complete variable domain is DTGVSQNPRHKITKRGQNVTFRCDPISEHNRLYWYRQTLGQGPEFLTYFQNEAQLEKSRLLSDRFSAERPKGSFSTLEIQRTEQGDSAMYLCASSGPGGGYYEQYFGPGTRLTVT.

V gene TRBV6-5 combines with J gene TRBJ2-5; D remains unclear. Per the germline V gene, CDR1 is MNHEY and CDR2 is SVGAGI. The CDR3 extends over 13 amino acids. Deletions cut 2 bases from V and 0 bases from J, with 4 bases between. CDR3 nucleotide sequence: TGTGCCAGCAGTTACCAGAACCAAGAGACCCAGTACTTC. Protein sequence: CASSYQNQETQYF.

The chain couples TRBV6-1 to TRBJ2-1; the match to TRBD2 covers 10 bases. Per the germline V gene, CDR1 is MNHNS and CDR2 is SASEGT. CDR3 length: 15 residues. The J segment lost 5 bases and the V segment lost 5 bases, leaving 6 bases of the junction unmatched. CDR3 in amino acids: CASSLRTSGDNEQFF. In DNA form, the CDR3 reads TGTGCCAGCAGTCTTAGGACTAGCGGTGACAATGAGCAGTTCTTC.

A single count supports this clone. V gene TRBV28 combines with J gene TRBJ1-1; no clear D. Germline V gene data show CDR1 as MDHEN and CDR2 as SYDVKM. With 3 bases removed from V and 1 base from J, the gap between germline ends came to 6 bases. The CDR3 covers 13 residues. In nucleotides, the CDR3 is TGTGCCAGCAGTTTGGTAGAGAACACTGAAGCTTTCTTT. Its translation is CASSLVENTEAFF.

The V gene is TRBV6-6, the J gene TRBJ1-1, with 7 nucleotides matching TRBD1. CDR1 and CDR2 (germline): MNHNY, SVGAGI (reference sequence). The CDR3 consists of 15 residues. After removal of 2 bases from V and 6 bases from J, the junction contained 9 bases not matched to a gene. Here the CDR3 DNA reads TGTGCCAGCAGTTACCCCGACAGGGTTTACGCTGAAGCTTTCTTT. Translation gives CASSYPDRVYAEAFF.

V and J are TRBV11-2 and TRBJ1-3; TRBD1 might be the D (5 bases). This CDR3 is built from 16 residues. With 1 base removed from V and 1 base from J, the gap between germline ends came to 11 bases. Germline V lookup: CDR1 SGHAT, CDR2 FQNNGV. In nucleotides, the CDR3 is TGTGCCAGCAGCTTAGGCAGGGAAACATCTGGAAACACCATATATTTT. It translates to CASSLGRETSGNTIYF. Looking up the rest from reference TRBV11-2 and TRBJ1-3 gives the full variable domain: EAGVAQSPRYKIIEKRQSVAFWCNPISGHATLYWYQQILGQGPKLLIQFQNNGVVDDSQLPKDRFSAERLKGVDSTLKIQPAKLEDSAVYLCASSLGRETSGNTIYFGEGSWLTVV.

This clone counts as medium-sized (0.01 to 0.1%). The chain joins TRBV10-2 to TRBJ1-1; the D gene is possibly TRBD1 (5 bases). V was clipped by 1 base and J by 0 bases, with 9 bases between them. Per the germline V gene, CDR1 is WSHSY and CDR2 is SAAADI. This CDR3 comprises 15 residues. For the CDR3, the DNA is TGCGCCAGCAGTGAGTTATCGACAGTGAACACTGAAGCTTTCTTT. This sequence encodes CASSELSTVNTEAFF.

The rearrangement joins TRBV7-2 to TRBJ2-7, with D unresolved. The CDR3 runs to 14 residues. Germline loops: CDR1 SGHTA, CDR2 FQGNSA. With 1 base removed from V and 3 bases from J, the gap between germline ends came to 10 bases. The CDR3 DNA follows: TGTGCCAGCAGCTTAGTCCCCTACGACTACGAGCAGTACTTC. Amino acid sequence: CASSLVPYDYEQYF.

V is TRBV19 and J is TRBJ1-4, with 7 nucleotides matching TRBD1. J gave up 0 bases and V 6 bases, and 13 bases lay outside the gene matches. This CDR3 is 18 amino acids long. Germline V gene data show CDR1 as LNHDA and CDR2 as SQIVND (reference sequence). CDR3 protein: CASSQMGQILTTNEKLFF. In DNA, the CDR3 is TGTGCCAGTAGCCAAATGGGACAGATCCTTACAACTAATGAAAAACTGTTTTTT.

This clone was seen a single time. The chain employs TRBV9 and TRBJ1-1; TRBD1 is a possible D gene (5 bases). The CDR3 has 13 residues. V was clipped by 2 bases and J by 5 bases, with 10 bases between them. Per the germline V gene, CDR1 is SGDLS and CDR2 is YYNGEE. The CDR3 here is CASSVGGATEAFF. The CDR3 DNA follows: TGTGCCAGCAGCGTGGGCGGGGCAACTGAAGCTTTCTTT.

This chain connects TRBV6-5 to TRBJ1-1; D not resolved. Trimming took off 7 bases at V and 5 bases at J, with 8 bases between the two ends. From germline, CDR1 is MNHEY and CDR2 SVGAGI. The CDR3 runs 11 residues. DNA of the CDR3: TGTGCCAGCACCCCCGGGACTGAAGCTTTCTTT. This sequence encodes CASTPGTEAFF.

The genes are TRBV5-1 and TRBJ2-5; the match to TRBD1 covers 10 bases. After removal of 2 bases from V and 2 bases from J, the junction contained 6 bases not matched to a gene. Per the germline V gene, CDR1 is SGHRS and CDR2 is YFSETQ. The CDR3 spans 16 residues. The DNA for the CDR3 is TGCGCCAGCAGCTTACACCCGGGACAGGGGCAAGAGACCCAGTACTTC. This codes for CASSLHPGQGQETQYF.

This chain connects TRBV7-3 to TRBJ2-1; D is possibly TRBD2 (6 bases). CDR1 and CDR2 (germline): SGHTA, FQGTGA. The CDR3 is made up of 13 amino acids. V was trimmed by 3 bases and J by 4 bases, leaving 7 bases between them. The CDR3 sequence is CASSLTSYNEQFF. DNA for the CDR3: TGTGCCAGCAGCTTGACTAGTTACAATGAGCAGTTCTTC.